This passage covers 8 T cell receptor beta chains from one sample sequenced in a study of T cell repertoires in cytomegalovirus infection. These TCRs' antigens remain unknown. TCRdb ran MiXCR on the reads and lists one entry per CDR3 protein. The sample gives fewer than 1,000,000 distinct CDR3 sequences, approximately 30% of which show up once; 13% is in the top ten. Sequenced here: cultured CD8+ T cells from PBMCs, sampled from culture after CMV antigen stimulation. The receptor set was obtained from a human donor in good health (CMV status not recorded). Some clones in this sample may be carry-over from other donors' samples.

Worth noting for this clonotype: One junction end does not reproduce the germline sequence, and a read error may be involved. This sequence joins TRBV27 and TRBJ2-4; D gene unclear. CDR3 length: 13 residues. In germline, CDR1 is MNHEY, CDR2 SMNVEV (reference sequence). The CDR3 nucleotides are TGTGCCAGCAGTTTATCCTCCAAATACATTCAGTACTTC. Protein sequence: CASSLSSKYIQYF.

J is TRBJ1-5 and V is TRBV6-6; no clear D. Germline CDR1 reads MNHNY; CDR2 reads SVGAGI (reference sequence). This CDR3 spans 14 amino acids. Between the trimmed V and J ends, which lost 2 bases and 0 bases, there was a span of 5 bases. As DNA, the CDR3 is TGTGCCAGCAGTTACCGGCATAGCAATCAGCCCCAGCATTTT. Translation gives CASSYRHSNQPQHF.

This clonotype showed up just once. The chain uses TRBV6-6 and TRBJ2-5; D uncertain. Germline lookup yields CDR1 MNHNY and CDR2 SVGAGI (reference sequence). CDR3 length equals 16 residues. The ends were cut back, 2 bases at V and 7 bases at J, with 20 bases in the middle. The CDR3 spells CASSYNFFEDDVTQYF. CDR3 sequence (DNA): TGTGCCAGCAGTTACAACTTTTTCGAGGACGATGTGACCCAGTACTTC.

The V and J genes are TRBV4-1 and TRBJ2-4; D may be TRBD2 (6 bases). The germline CDR1 and CDR2 sequences are MGHRA and YSYEKL. The CDR3 consists of 13 residues. V lost 0 bases, J lost 8 bases, and 8 bases lay in between. DNA of the CDR3: TGCGCCAGCAGCCAAGACGGGGGACACATTCAGTACTTC. Translating gives CASSQDGGHIQYF.

The chain has TRBV7-9 and TRBJ2-7; 9 nucleotides align to TRBD1. There are 17 residues in the CDR3. Germline V gives CDR1 SEHNR, CDR2 FQNEAQ (reference sequence). Germline trimming cut 2 bases from V and 1 base from J; bases unmatched to any gene: 9. Here the CDR3 reads CASSLPNDRGGSYEQYF. The CDR3 coding sequence is TGTGCCAGCAGCTTACCGAATGACAGGGGGGGGTCCTACGAGCAGTACTTC.

This clonotype has just a few counts. J is TRBJ2-7 and V is TRBV2; 11 nucleotides align to TRBD1. Trimming removed 5 bases from V and 5 bases from J; junction bases left unmatched: 5. The CDR3 runs 14 residues. CDR1 SNHLY and CDR2 FYNNEI come from the germline V gene. DNA for the CDR3: TGTGCCAGCAGTCAACCGGGACAGGGGGACGAGCAGTACGTC. Amino acid sequence: CASSQPGQGDEQYV.

This chain uses TRBV4-1 with TRBJ2-1; no firm D call. Per the germline V gene, CDR1 is MGHRA and CDR2 is YSYEKL. With 0 bases removed from V and 8 bases from J, the gap between germline ends came to 11 bases. This CDR3 region has 14 residues. Written as DNA, the CDR3 is TGCGCCAGCAGCCAAGACAGGCTTTTGGATGAGCAGTTCTTC. Protein product: CASSQDRLLDEQFF.

To note about this clonotype: A junction boundary mismatches the germline segment, possibly from a read error. The gene calls are TRBV7-7 and TRBJ2-7; either TRBD1 or TRBD2 may supply D (5 bases each). The CDR3 runs to 13 residues. The germline V gene has CDR1 SSHAT and CDR2 FNYEAQ (reference sequence). The CDR3 DNA reads TGTGCTAGCAGCTTACTAGGGGAATACGAGCAGTACTTC. This codes for CASSLLGEYEQYF. Based on the CDR3 plus reference TRBV7-7 and TRBJ2-7, the full variable domain is GAGVSQSPRYKVTKRGQDVTLRCDPISSHATLYWYQQALGQGPEFLTYFNYEAQPDKSGLPSDRFSAERPEGSISTLTIQRTEQRDSAMYRCASSLLGEYEQYFGPGTRLTVT.